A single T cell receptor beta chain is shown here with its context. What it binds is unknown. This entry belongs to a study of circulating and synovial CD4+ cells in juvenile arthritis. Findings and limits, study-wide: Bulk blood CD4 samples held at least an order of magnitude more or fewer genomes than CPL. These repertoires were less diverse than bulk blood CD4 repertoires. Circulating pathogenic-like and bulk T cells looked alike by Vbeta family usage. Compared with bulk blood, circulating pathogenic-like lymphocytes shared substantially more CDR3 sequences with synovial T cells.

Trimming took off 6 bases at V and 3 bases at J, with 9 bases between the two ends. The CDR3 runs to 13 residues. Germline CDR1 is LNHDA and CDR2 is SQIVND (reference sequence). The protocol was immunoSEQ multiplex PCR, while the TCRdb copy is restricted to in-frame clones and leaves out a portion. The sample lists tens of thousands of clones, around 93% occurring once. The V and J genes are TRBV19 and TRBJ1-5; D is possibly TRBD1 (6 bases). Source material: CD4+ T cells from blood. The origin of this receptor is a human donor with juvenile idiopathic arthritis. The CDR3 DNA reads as TGTGCCAGTAGCGGACAGTACAATCAGCCCCAGCATTTT. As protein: CASSGQYNQPQHF. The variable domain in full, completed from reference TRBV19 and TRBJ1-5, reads DGGITQSPKYLFRKEGQNVTLSCEQNLNHDAMYWYRQDPGQGLRLIYYSQIVNDFQKGDIAEGYSVSREKKESFPLTVTSAQKNPTAFYLCASSGQYNQPQHFGDGTRLSIL.